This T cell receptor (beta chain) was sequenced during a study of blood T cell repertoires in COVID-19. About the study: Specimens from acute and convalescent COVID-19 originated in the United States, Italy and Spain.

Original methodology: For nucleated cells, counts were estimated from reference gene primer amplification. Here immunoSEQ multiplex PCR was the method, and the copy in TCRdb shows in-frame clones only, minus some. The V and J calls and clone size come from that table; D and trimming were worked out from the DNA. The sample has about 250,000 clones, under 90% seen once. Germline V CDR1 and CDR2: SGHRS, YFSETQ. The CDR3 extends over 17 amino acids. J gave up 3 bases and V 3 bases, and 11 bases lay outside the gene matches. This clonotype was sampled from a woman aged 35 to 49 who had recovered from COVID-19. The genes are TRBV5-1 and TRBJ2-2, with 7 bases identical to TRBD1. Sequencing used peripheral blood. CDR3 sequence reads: CASSSGTALSYTGELFF. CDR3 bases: TGCGCCAGCAGCTCCGGGACAGCCCTCTCCTACACCGGGGAGCTGTTTTTT.